A single sample gave rise to the 10 T cell receptor beta chains below, sequenced in a study of control samples from healthy donors and cancer patients. The table came from immunoSEQ multiplex PCR; TCRdb's copy has only in-frame clones and leaves some out. The profile shows about 110,000 clones, around 89% of them singletons. Sequenced sample: blood. The receptors were sampled from a woman between 50 and 59 years old in good health.

The chain couples TRBV5-1 to TRBJ1-2, with D maybe TRBD1 (5 bases). This CDR3 region has 14 residues. The V gene lost 0 bases and the J gene lost 3 bases, with 9 bases spanning the gap. Germline V CDR1 and CDR2: SGHRS, YFSETQ. The CDR3 sequence: CASSLESGHYGYTF. The CDR3, as DNA: TGCGCCAGCAGCTTGGAATCGGGGCACTATGGCTACACCTTC.

The chain combines TRBV18 with TRBJ2-2; D not certain. Germline V gene data show CDR1 as KGHSH and CDR2 as LQKENI. V shed 3 bases and J shed 6 bases, with 5 bases lying between them. This CDR3 has 12 residues. The CDR3 sequence: CASSPPPGELFF. The CDR3 nucleotides read TGTGCCAGCTCACCTCCACCCGGGGAGCTGTTTTTT.

The chain is built from TRBV28 and TRBJ2-5, with a weak D call TRBD2 (7 bases). The CDR3 consists of 15 residues. Germline V lookup: CDR1 MDHEN, CDR2 SYDVKM. Trimming left V 4 bases short and J 1 base short, with 13 bases between. Here the CDR3 reads CASSWGGTFQETQYF. The CDR3 bases are TGTGCCAGCAGTTGGGGGGGGACATTCCAAGAGACCCAGTACTTC.

This clone was recorded a few times. The chain uses TRBV6-1 and TRBJ1-1, with D tentatively TRBD1 (6 bases). V was clipped by 3 bases and J by 1 base, with 9 bases between them. CDR1 and CDR2 (germline): MNHNS, SASEGT. The CDR3 is 14 amino acids. This CDR3 reads CASSDYRANTEAFF. The CDR3 DNA follows: TGTGCCAGCAGTGATTACAGGGCGAACACTGAAGCTTTCTTT.

Only one count was recorded for this clone. V gene TRBV7-9 combines with J gene TRBJ2-4, with D maybe TRBD2 (5 bases). This CDR3 contains 18 residues. The V end was cut by 5 bases, the J end by 0 bases, with 20 bases between. Looked up from germline, CDR1 is SEHNR and CDR2 is FQNEAQ (reference sequence). DNA of the CDR3: TGTGCCAGCAGCGATGCCGCCTATTTGGACTTAGCCAAAAACATTCAGTACTTC. Protein: CASSDAAYLDLAKNIQYF.

The rearrangement joins TRBV14 to TRBJ2-5, with TRBD2 matching over 15 bases. Germline CDR1 reads SGHDN; CDR2 reads FVKESK. Losses at the gene ends were 1 base for V and 4 bases for J; bases not matched to a gene: 7. The CDR3 has 18 residues. The CDR3 DNA sequence: TGTGCCAGCAGCCAAGCCGGGACTAGCGGGGGGTCGAGAGAGACCCAGTACTTC. As protein: CASSQAGTSGGSRETQYF.

V gene TRBV5-1 combines with J gene TRBJ1-1, with a possible D match to TRBD1 (5 bases). Germline V gene lookup returns CDR1 SGHRS and CDR2 YFSETQ. CDR3 length: 16 amino acids. Trimming stripped 0 bases from V and 2 bases from J, with 14 bases between. CDR3 residues: CASSLVPGPSNTEAFF. The CDR3 DNA follows: TGCGCCAGCAGCTTGGTTCCGGGGCCCTCCAACACTGAAGCTTTCTTT.

The V gene is TRBV19, the J gene TRBJ1-6; a possible D gene is TRBD1 (5 bases). Trimming removed 0 bases from V and 3 bases from J, with 12 bases in between. This CDR3 is built from 17 residues. Per germline, CDR1 LNHDA and CDR2 SQIVND (reference sequence). CDR3 bases: TGTGCCAGTAGTATAGATCTGGCAGGGCGCTATAATTCACCCCTCCACTTT. Protein: CASSIDLAGRYNSPLHF.

V and J are TRBV19 and TRBJ2-6, with a tentative D call TRBD1 (5 bases). Germline CDR1 is LNHDA and CDR2 is SQIVND (reference sequence). The V gene lost 4 bases and the J gene lost 3 bases, with 10 bases spanning the gap. The CDR3 runs to 15 residues. As DNA, the CDR3 is TGTGCCAGTAGTAGAGACAGCCGTGGGGCCAACGTCCTGACTTTC. Its translation: CASSRDSRGANVLTF. Filled out from reference TRBV19 and TRBJ2-6, the complete variable domain reads DGGITQSPKYLFRKEGQNVTLSCEQNLNHDAMYWYRQDPGQGLRLIYYSQIVNDFQKGDIAEGYSVSREKKESFPLTVTSAQKNPTAFYLCASSRDSRGANVLTFGAGSRLTVL.

The rearrangement links TRBV5-1 to TRBJ2-3; D possibly matches TRBD1 or TRBD2 (5 bases each). CDR1 and CDR2 from the germline V gene are SGHRS and YFSETQ. V gave up 4 bases and J gave up 4 bases, with 22 bases separating them. The CDR3 contains 17 residues. The DNA of the CDR3 is TGCGCCAGCAGCCCAGACCTGGGACCGTCGGGCCCAGATACGCAGTATTTT. Translated, it gives CASSPDLGPSGPDTQYF.